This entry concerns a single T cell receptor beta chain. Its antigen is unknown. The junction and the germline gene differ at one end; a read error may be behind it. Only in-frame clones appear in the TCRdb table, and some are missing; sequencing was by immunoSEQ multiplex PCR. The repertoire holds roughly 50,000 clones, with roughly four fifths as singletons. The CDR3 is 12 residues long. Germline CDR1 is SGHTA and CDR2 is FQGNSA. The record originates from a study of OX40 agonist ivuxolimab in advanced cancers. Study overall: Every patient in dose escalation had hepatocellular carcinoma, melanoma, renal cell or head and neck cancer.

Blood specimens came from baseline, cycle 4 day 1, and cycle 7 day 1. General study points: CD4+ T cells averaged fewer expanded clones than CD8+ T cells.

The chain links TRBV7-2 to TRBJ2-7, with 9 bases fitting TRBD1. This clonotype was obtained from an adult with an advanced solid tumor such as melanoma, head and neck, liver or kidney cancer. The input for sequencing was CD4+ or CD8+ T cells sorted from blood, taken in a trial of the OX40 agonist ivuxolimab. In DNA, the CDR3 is TGTGCCAGCAGCTTCTTGCCGGGACAGGGTTTCTTC. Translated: CASSFLPGQGFF.